A single sample is the source of the 15 T cell receptor beta chains below, sequenced in a study of blood T cells in healthy people across ages. Alongside a J-beta primer mix, a sample-barcoded 5' primer served in a second PCR lasting roughly 7 to 12 cycles. Using its own MiXCR run on the 5' RACE reads, TCRdb lists one record per CDR3 protein. Of about 780,000 distinct CDR3 sequences in the sample, roughly 46% were seen once. Material for sequencing was blood. Every receptor here comes from an elderly man in good health.

A few counts support this clonotype. The chain couples TRBV4-2 to TRBJ1-1; maybe TRBD1 (6 bases). Trimming left V 0 bases short and J 8 bases short, with 16 bases between. Germline V gives CDR1 LGHNA, CDR2 YNFKEQ. This CDR3 comprises 15 residues. This chain's CDR3 is CASSQDLNRANEAFF. CDR3 nucleotide sequence: TGTGCCAGCAGCCAAGATTTGAACAGGGCCAACGAAGCTTTCTTT.

The chain links TRBV7-2 to TRBJ2-4, with a tentative D call TRBD1 (6 bases). In germline, CDR1 is SGHTA, CDR2 FQGNSA. V was trimmed by 6 bases and J by 2 bases, leaving 11 bases between them. The CDR3 spans 14 residues. CDR3 bases: TGTGCCAGCAGTAACAGGGACCCCAAAAACATTCAGTACTTC. Its protein is CASSNRDPKNIQYF. Looking up the rest from reference TRBV7-2 and TRBJ2-4 gives the full variable domain: GAGVSQSPSNKVTEKGKDVELRCDPISGHTALYWYRQSLGQGLEFLIYFQGNSAPDKSGLPSDRFSAERTGGSVSTLTIQRTQQEDSAVYLCASSNRDPKNIQYFGAGTRLSVL.

This clonotype was found a few times. V and J are TRBV28 and TRBJ1-2; 8 bases match TRBD1. CDR3 length: 15 residues. Germline lookup yields CDR1 MDHEN and CDR2 SYDVKM. V trimming: 4 bases; J trimming: 3 bases; junction bases outside the gene matches: 7. This CDR3 reads CASSSGGAEYYGYTF. CDR3 DNA sequence: TGTGCCAGCAGTTCAGGGGGCGCAGAGTACTATGGCTACACCTTC.

As for this clonotype: It may be a read error: a sequence one base away is much more abundant. The rearrangement uses TRBV6-6 and TRBJ2-5; D possibly matches TRBD1 or TRBD2 (7 bases each). Trimming took 5 bases from V and 4 from J, leaving 20 bases between them. Germline CDR1 and CDR2: MNHNY and SVGAGI (reference sequence). The CDR3 extends over 16 amino acids. CDR3: CASSETERRGGETQYF. Here the CDR3 DNA reads TGTGCCAGCAGTGAGACAGAGCGCAGGGGGGGAGAGACCCAGTACTTC.

This chain links TRBV5-1 with TRBJ2-2; the D gene is possibly TRBD1 (6 bases). CDR1 and CDR2 from the germline V gene are SGHRS and YFSETQ. With 0 bases removed from V and 5 bases from J, the gap between germline ends came to 11 bases. The CDR3 sequence is 15 residues long. The CDR3 DNA reads TGCGCCAGCAGCTTGGCCGGACAGAGAACCGGGGAGCTGTTTTTT. Its protein is CASSLAGQRTGELFF. Combining the CDR3 with reference TRBV5-1 and TRBJ2-2 gives the whole variable domain KAGVTQTPRYLIKTRGQQVTLSCSPISGHRSVSWYQQTPGQGLQFLFEYFSETQRNKGNFPGRFSGRQFSNSRSEMNVSTLELGDSALYLCASSLAGQRTGELFFGEGSRLTVL.

This clonotype turned up a few times. The chain joins TRBV20-1 to TRBJ2-4; D possibly corresponds to TRBD2 (5 bases). Matching the DNA end better, TRBJ2-7 makes the J call doubtful. The CDR3 is 17 residues long. Germline lookup yields CDR1 DFQATT and CDR2 SNEGSKA (reference sequence). CDR3 in amino acids: CSARGLFEGVIGYEQYF. CDR3 in DNA: TGCAGTGCTAGAGGACTGTTCGAGGGAGTTATTGGTTACGAGCAGTACTTC.

This clonotype has only a few counts. The rearrangement links TRBV2 to TRBJ2-1, with D possibly TRBD2 on 6 matching bases. CDR1 SNHLY and CDR2 FYNNEI come from the germline V gene. This CDR3 has 12 residues. V was shortened by 6 bases and J by 15 bases, with 18 bases between the two germline ends. The CDR3 here is CASSETSSRAFF. The CDR3 coding sequence is TGTGCCAGCAGCGAGACTAGTTCCAGGGCGTTCTTC.

This clonotype turned up a few times. Germline and junction disagree at one end, which may indicate a read error. The V gene is TRBV10-3, the J gene TRBJ2-1, with D maybe TRBD2 (5 bases). Germline loops: CDR1 ENHRY, CDR2 SYGVKD. This CDR3 contains 14 residues. CDR3 DNA: TGTGCCACCAGTCGAGGGATAAACTACAATGAGCAGTTCTTC. Amino acids: CATSRGINYNEQFF.

This clonotype was counted once. J is TRBJ2-5 and V is TRBV12-3 or TRBV12-4; TRBD1 might be the D (5 bases). TRBJ2-1 explains the end of the DNA better; the J call may be wrong. The CDR3 loop spans 13 amino acids. CDR3 in amino acids: CASSSDSQETQFF. The CDR3 nucleotides are TGTGCCAGCAGTTCTGACAGTCAAGAGACCCAGTTCTTC.

The CDR3 reads CASSQGQGGQPQHF. CDR3 DNA: TGTGCCAGCAGCCAGGGACAGGGCGGTCAGCCCCAGCATTTT. The gene calls are TRBV7-2 and TRBJ1-5, with TRBD1 matching over 9 bases. This CDR3 spans 14 amino acids. Looked up from germline, CDR1 is SGHTA and CDR2 is FQGNSA. The V gene end was trimmed by 5 bases and the J gene end by 6 bases; junction bases not matched to a gene: 5.

V and J are TRBV12-3 or TRBV12-4 and TRBJ1-6; D is unresolved. The CDR3 runs to 12 residues. Trimming shortened V by 7 bases and J by 12 bases, and 13 bases separated the two germline ends. The CDR3 sequence is CASTIGVVPLHF. The CDR3 bases are TGTGCCAGCACCATCGGTGTCGTACCCCTCCACTTT.

The chain recombines TRBV6-1 with TRBJ2-7; no reliable D call. V was shortened by 2 bases and J by 0 bases, with 11 bases between the two germline ends. Germline loops: CDR1 MNHNS, CDR2 SASEGT. The CDR3 is made up of 15 amino acids. As DNA, the CDR3 is TGTGCCAGCAGTGAATTGGTGGCGGCCTCCTACGAGCAGTACTTC. Translating gives CASSELVAASYEQYF.

This rearrangement joins TRBV29-1 to TRBJ2-7; TRBD1 agrees at 7 bases. The J call may be mistaken, given a closer DNA end match to TRBJ2-5. CDR3 size: 15 residues. Germline CDR1 reads SQVTM; CDR2 reads ANQGSEA. The CDR3 sequence: CSVEDRQGSGETQYF. The CDR3 DNA follows: TGCAGCGTTGAAGACAGACAGGGTTCGGGAGAGACCCAGTACTTC.

This clonotype was seen a single time. Just one base apart from a much larger clone, this may be a read error. The chain uses TRBV9 and TRBJ2-4; TRBD2 matches at 9 bases. Germline assignment: CDR1 SGDLS and CDR2 YYNGEE. CDR3 length: 15 amino acids. V was pared by 0 bases and J by 13 bases, with 11 bases of the junction left unmatched. CDR3 coding DNA: TGTGCCAGCAGCGTAGGCGGGGGGGTCTACAATGAGCAGTACTTC. As protein: CASSVGGGVYNEQYF.

The chain employs TRBV20-1 and TRBJ2-7; TRBD2 aligns across 10 bases. V shed 5 bases, J shed 3 bases, and the junction held 13 bases outside the gene matches. Germline CDR1 and CDR2: DFQATT and SNEGSKA (reference sequence). This CDR3 region has 16 residues. CDR3 nucleotide sequence: TGCAGTGCTGGGGGGGAACTAGCGGGACGAGTCTACGAGCAGTACTTC. Translated: CSAGGELAGRVYEQYF.